This paragraph covers one T cell receptor (beta chain) sequence. Antigen unknown. These data come from a study of CD8 T cells in ankylosing spondylitis. Notes on the study in general: A motif in TCR beta, a set of under ten highly homologous variants, appeared characteristic of ankylosing spondylitis blood. Disease-linked clones, CD8+, were relatively rare in peripheral blood. Matched ankylosing spondylitis synovial fluid reportedly showed significant enrichment of disease-linked clones. Certain motif variants had earlier been reported in reactive arthritis synovial fluid and blood.

V shed 5 bases and J shed 6 bases, with 19 bases lying between them. This CDR3 has 15 residues. Library preparation for TCR beta used quantitative 5'-RACE with molecular barcodes. Using its own MiXCR run on the 5' RACE reads, TCRdb lists one record per CDR3 protein. This table holds roughly 450,000 distinct CDR3 sequences, about 25% found once. V gene TRBV12-3 or TRBV12-4 combines with J gene TRBJ1-2, with D possibly matching TRBD1 (6 bases). Specimen: blood, either unsorted or a sorted T cell fraction (not recorded which). The sequence was obtained from a male donor with ankylosing spondylitis. The CDR3 region has the DNA TGTGCCAGCAGTCCCCGGGGGGGCCTCCAGGATGGCTACACCTTC. Translated, it gives CASSPRGGLQDGYTF.